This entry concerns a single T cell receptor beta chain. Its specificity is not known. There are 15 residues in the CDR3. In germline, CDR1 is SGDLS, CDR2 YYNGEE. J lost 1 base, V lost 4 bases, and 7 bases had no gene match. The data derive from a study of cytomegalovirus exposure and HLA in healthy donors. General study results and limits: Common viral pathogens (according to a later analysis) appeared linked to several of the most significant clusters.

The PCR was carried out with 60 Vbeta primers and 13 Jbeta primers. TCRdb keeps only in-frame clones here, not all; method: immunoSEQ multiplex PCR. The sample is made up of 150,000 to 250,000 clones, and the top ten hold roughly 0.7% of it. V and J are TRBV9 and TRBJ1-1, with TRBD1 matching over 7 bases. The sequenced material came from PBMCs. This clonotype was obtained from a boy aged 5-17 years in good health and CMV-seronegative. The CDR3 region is CASSPAGQANTEAFF. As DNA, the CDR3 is TGTGCCAGCAGCCCGGCCGGACAGGCGAACACTGAAGCTTTCTTT. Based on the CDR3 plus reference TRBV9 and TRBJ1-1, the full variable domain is DSGVTQTPKHLITATGQRVTLRCSPRSGDLSVYWYQQSLDQGLQFLIQYYNGEERAKGNILERFSAQQFPDLHSELNLSSLELGDSALYFCASSPAGQANTEAFFGQGTRLTVV.